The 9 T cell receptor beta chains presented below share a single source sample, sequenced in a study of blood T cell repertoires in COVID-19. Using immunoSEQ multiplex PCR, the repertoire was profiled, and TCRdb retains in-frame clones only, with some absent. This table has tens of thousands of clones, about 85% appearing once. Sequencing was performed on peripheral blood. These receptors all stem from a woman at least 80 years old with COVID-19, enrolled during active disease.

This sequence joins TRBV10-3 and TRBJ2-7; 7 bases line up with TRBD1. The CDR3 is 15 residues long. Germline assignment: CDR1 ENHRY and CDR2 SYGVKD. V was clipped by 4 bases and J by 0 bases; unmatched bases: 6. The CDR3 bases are TGTGCCATCAGTGGACAGGGAGCAATCTCCTACGAGCAGTACTTC. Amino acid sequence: CAISGQGAISYEQYF.

The CDR3 region is CASSFPKSSGGLYNEQFF. CDR3 DNA: TGTGCCAGCAGCTTTCCGAAATCTAGCGGGGGACTTTACAATGAGCAGTTCTTC. This rearrangement joins TRBV9 to TRBJ2-1, with TRBD2 identical over 10 bases. Germline CDR1 is SGDLS and CDR2 is YYNGEE. The J segment lost 4 bases and the V segment lost 4 bases, leaving 14 bases of the junction unmatched. The CDR3 length is 18 residues. Using reference TRBV9 and TRBJ2-1 for the parts outside the CDR3, the full variable domain is DSGVTQTPKHLITATGQRVTLRCSPRSGDLSVYWYQQSLDQGLQFLIQYYNGEERAKGNILERFSAQQFPDLHSELNLSSLELGDSALYFCASSFPKSSGGLYNEQFFGPGTRLTVL.

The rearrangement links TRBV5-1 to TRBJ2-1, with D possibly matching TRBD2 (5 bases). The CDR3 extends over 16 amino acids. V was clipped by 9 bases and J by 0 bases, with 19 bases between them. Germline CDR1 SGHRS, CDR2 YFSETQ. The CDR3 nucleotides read TGCGCCACTTCCTCATCCGGGGTAGGCTCCTACAATGAGCAGTTCTTC. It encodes CATSSSGVGSYNEQFF.

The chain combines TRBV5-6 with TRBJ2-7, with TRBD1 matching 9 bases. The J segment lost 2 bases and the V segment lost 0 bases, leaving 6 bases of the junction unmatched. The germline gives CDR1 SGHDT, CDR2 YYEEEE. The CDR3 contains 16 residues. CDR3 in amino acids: CASSLGTGTGTYEQYF. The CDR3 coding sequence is TGTGCCAGCAGCTTGGGCACCGGGACAGGGACCTACGAGCAGTACTTC.

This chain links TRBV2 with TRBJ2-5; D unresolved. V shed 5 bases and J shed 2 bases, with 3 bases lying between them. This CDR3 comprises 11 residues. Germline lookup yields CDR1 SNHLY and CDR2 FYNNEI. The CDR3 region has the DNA TGTGCCAGCAGTTTACAAGAGACCCAGTACTTC. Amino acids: CASSLQETQYF.

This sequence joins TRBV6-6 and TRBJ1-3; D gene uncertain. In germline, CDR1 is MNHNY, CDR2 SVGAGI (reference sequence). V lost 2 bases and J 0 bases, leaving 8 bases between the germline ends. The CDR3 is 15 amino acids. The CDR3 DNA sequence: TGTGCCAGCAGTTACAGCTCTCCCTCTGGAAACACCATATATTTT. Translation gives CASSYSSPSGNTIYF.

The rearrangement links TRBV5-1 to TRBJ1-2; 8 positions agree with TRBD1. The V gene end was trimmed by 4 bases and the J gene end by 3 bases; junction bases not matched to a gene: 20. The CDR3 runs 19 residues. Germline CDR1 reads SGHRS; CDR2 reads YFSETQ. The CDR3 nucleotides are TGCGCCAGCAGCCCGTACGGGACAGGACAAAGGGGGGGAGACTATGGCTACACCTTC. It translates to CASSPYGTGQRGGDYGYTF.

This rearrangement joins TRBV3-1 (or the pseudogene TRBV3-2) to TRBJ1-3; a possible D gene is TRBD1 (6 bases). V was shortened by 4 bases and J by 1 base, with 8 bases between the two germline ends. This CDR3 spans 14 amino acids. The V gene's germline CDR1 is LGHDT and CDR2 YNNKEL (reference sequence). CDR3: CASSPQGSGNTIYF. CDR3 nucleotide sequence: TGTGCCAGCAGCCCACAGGGTTCTGGAAACACCATATATTTT.

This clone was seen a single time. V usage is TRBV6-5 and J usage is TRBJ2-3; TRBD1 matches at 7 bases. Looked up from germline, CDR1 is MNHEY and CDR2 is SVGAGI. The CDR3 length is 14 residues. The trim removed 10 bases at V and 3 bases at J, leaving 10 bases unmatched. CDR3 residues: CATRVGGGTDTQYF. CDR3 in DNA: TGTGCCACCCGAGTAGGGGGCGGGACAGATACGCAGTATTTT.